This T cell receptor beta chain originates from a study of response to subunit inactivated influenza vaccine. Study findings and constraints: Seasonal influenza vaccination, on each occasion, was suggested by the authors to recruit few new T cells.

This clonotype was found a few times. Its matching antigen is unknown. Trimming shortened V by 0 bases and J by 4 bases, and 18 bases separated the two germline ends. CDR1 is ENHRY, CDR2 SYGVKD, per germline. The CDR3 has 18 residues. Using its own MiXCR run on the RT-PCR reads, TCRdb lists one record per CDR3 protein. The sample lists more than 200,000 distinct CDR3 sequences, 12% occurring once. This sample comprised non-naive T cells sorted from PBMCs, obtained 14 to 15 days before vaccination. The V and J genes are TRBV10-3 and TRBJ1-4, with no clear D. This receptor was taken from a man aged 50 or older who received an inactivated influenza vaccine. The CDR3 protein is CAISESNSTLALNEKLFF. The DNA for the CDR3 is TGTGCCATCAGTGAGTCAAACTCCACCCTGGCCCTTAATGAAAAACTGTTTTTT.